Following are 28 T cell receptor beta chains from one sample sequenced in a study of blood T cell repertoires in COVID-19. TCRdb keeps only in-frame clones here, not all; method: immunoSEQ multiplex PCR. The table includes about 280,000 clones, around 85% detected once. Sequencing was carried out using peripheral blood. These receptors all stem from a woman aged 70 to 79 with acute or convalescent COVID-19.

Concerning this clone itself: The sample contains more than one DNA sequence encoding this CDR3. The gene calls are TRBV18 and TRBJ1-5, with D unresolved. Trimming shortened V by 3 bases and J by 10 bases, and 13 bases separated the two germline ends. The CDR3 runs to 13 residues. Germline CDR1 KGHSH, CDR2 LQKENI. The CDR3 DNA reads TGTGCCAGCTCACCGTCCGAAACACAACCCCAGCATTTT. Residues: CASSPSETQPQHF.

The chain recombines TRBV12-3 or TRBV12-4 with TRBJ1-1; perhaps TRBD1 as D (5 bases). CDR3 length equals 13 residues. Trimming took 2 bases from V and 8 from J, leaving 12 bases between them. CDR3 DNA sequence: TGTGCCAGCAGTTTAAAGGGGTTTGGAGAAGCTTTCTTT. This sequence encodes CASSLKGFGEAFF.

The CDR3 DNA reads TGTGCCAGCAGCCAACTAGCGGGGGGGAGCTCAGATACGCAGTATTTT. As protein: CASSQLAGGSSDTQYF. V and J are TRBV3-1 (or the pseudogene TRBV3-2) and TRBJ2-3; 12 nucleotides line up with TRBD2. CDR1 LGHDT and CDR2 YNNKEL come from the germline V gene (reference sequence). Unmatched junction bases numbered 4, after V lost 2 bases and J lost 4 bases. The CDR3 runs to 16 residues.

The rearrangement links TRBV29-1 to TRBJ1-1; D is possibly TRBD1 (6 bases). The CDR3 extends over 15 amino acids. Trimming took 1 base from V and 1 from J, leaving 13 bases between them. Germline V gives CDR1 SQVTM, CDR2 ANQGSEA. The DNA for the CDR3 is TGCAGCGTTGAAGGCCCGGGACACGGGAACACTGAAGCTTTCTTT. Translated, it gives CSVEGPGHGNTEAFF.

The chain combines TRBV12-3 or TRBV12-4 with TRBJ2-3; tentatively, D is TRBD2 (5 bases). The CDR3 contains 13 residues. V was trimmed by 0 bases and J by 6 bases, leaving 7 bases between them. The CDR3, as DNA: TGTGCCAGCAGTTTAGCGCGAGGGGATACGCAGTATTTT. This gives the protein CASSLARGDTQYF.

The rearrangement links TRBV20-1 to TRBJ1-5, with D hard to call. Germline-derived CDR1 and CDR2 are DFQATT and SNEGSKA (reference sequence). The CDR3 runs to 10 residues. V lost 5 bases to trimming and J lost 7 bases, with 6 bases between them. In nucleotides, the CDR3 is TGCAGTGCTGGACTCCAGCCCCAGCATTTT. This gives the protein CSAGLQPQHF.

The V call is TRBV11-3, the J call TRBJ2-1; 13 bases match TRBD2. The CDR3 has 15 amino acids. The germline gives CDR1 SGHNT, CDR2 YENEEA. V shed 4 bases, J shed 7 bases, and the junction held 4 bases outside the gene matches. The CDR3 DNA is TGTGCCAGCAGCTCGGGACTAGCGGGACGAAATGAGCAGTTCTTC. It yields the protein CASSSGLAGRNEQFF. The variable domain in full, with the rest retrieved from reference TRBV11-3 and TRBJ2-1, is EAGVVQSPRYKIIEKKQPVAFWCNPISGHNTLYWYLQNLGQGPELLIRYENEEAVDDSQLPKDRFSAERLKGVDSTLKIQPAELGDSAVYLCASSSGLAGRNEQFFGPGTRLTVL.

The V and J genes are TRBV3-1 (or the pseudogene TRBV3-2) and TRBJ2-2; weak D call: TRBD1 (6 bases). Germline values: CDR1 LGHDT, CDR2 YNNKEL (reference sequence). Trimming took off 2 bases at V and 5 bases at J, with 15 bases between the two ends. The CDR3 is 16 amino acids. The CDR3 protein is CASSQRRGDGTGELFF. CDR3 nucleotides: TGTGCCAGCAGCCAACGCAGGGGCGATGGAACCGGGGAGCTGTTTTTT.

The V call is TRBV10-3, the J call TRBJ1-2, with D possibly being TRBD1 (6 bases). Germline V gene data show CDR1 as ENHRY and CDR2 as SYGVKD. Trimming took off 5 bases at V and 7 bases at J, with 14 bases between the two ends. The CDR3 extends over 13 amino acids. The CDR3 region is CAISHTGLSGYTF. CDR3 in DNA: TGTGCCATCAGTCATACAGGGTTGAGTGGCTACACCTTC.

The chain is built from TRBV5-1 and TRBJ2-3; a possible D gene is TRBD2 (6 bases). Trimming pared 5 bases from V and 2 bases from J, leaving 9 bases between. CDR1 and CDR2 (germline): SGHRS, YFSETQ. This CDR3 contains 13 residues. CDR3 sequence (DNA): TGCGCCAGCAGGAGGACTACCACAGATACGCAGTATTTT. The encoded protein is CASRRTTTDTQYF.

The V gene is TRBV12-3 or TRBV12-4, the J gene TRBJ2-1; 10 bases map to TRBD2. The CDR3 has 13 residues. Trimming cost V 7 bases and J 6 bases; bases outside gene matches: 3. The CDR3: CASTWTSGNEQFF. The CDR3 DNA reads TGTGCCAGCACCTGGACTAGCGGCAATGAGCAGTTCTTC.

The V call is TRBV6-6, the J call TRBJ2-7; D might be TRBD2 (6 bases). The CDR3 length is 14 residues. The V gene's germline CDR1 is MNHNY and CDR2 SVGAGI (reference sequence). V lost 6 bases and J 3 bases, leaving 15 bases between the germline ends. The CDR3 DNA reads as TGTGCCAGCAGCCTAGGGAGGCGGAACTACGAGCAGTACTTC. This translates into CASSLGRRNYEQYF.

This clone was found once. The chain combines TRBV10-1 with TRBJ2-1, with D possibly TRBD2 on 6 matching bases. V lost 11 bases and J lost 4, with 21 bases in between. Germline-derived CDR1 and CDR2 are WNHNN and SYGVQD (reference sequence). CDR3 length: 15 amino acids. The CDR3 spells CAAPWGDFRYNEQFF. CDR3 DNA sequence: TGCGCCGCCCCATGGGGGGACTTCAGGTACAATGAGCAGTTCTTC.

The genes are TRBV9 and TRBJ2-7, with D perhaps TRBD2 (5 bases). The germline gives CDR1 SGDLS, CDR2 YYNGEE. This CDR3 is built from 15 residues. The germline V and J ends were trimmed by 3 bases and 2 bases, with 15 bases remaining between them. CDR3 protein: CASSATGIGPYEQYF. For the CDR3, the DNA is TGTGCCAGCAGCGCGACCGGGATAGGACCCTACGAGCAGTACTTC.

The V gene is TRBV2, the J gene TRBJ1-1, with D hard to call. From germline, CDR1 is SNHLY and CDR2 FYNNEI. The CDR3 runs 16 residues. The V gene lost 2 bases and the J gene lost 0 bases, with 13 bases spanning the gap. The CDR3 DNA is TGTGCCAGCAGTGAATGGGCAGATGGAATGAACACTGAAGCTTTCTTT. This codes for CASSEWADGMNTEAFF.

V usage is TRBV24-1 and J usage is TRBJ1-5; 7 bases agree with TRBD1. Looked up from germline, CDR1 is KGHDR and CDR2 is SFDVKD. The CDR3 loop spans 14 amino acids. V was clipped by 3 bases and J by 7 bases; unmatched bases: 5. The CDR3 nucleotides read TGTGCCACCAGTGATGGGACAGTGAGCCAGCCCCAGCATTTT. It is translated as CATSDGTVSQPQHF.

The chain recombines TRBV19 with TRBJ2-7, with TRBD1 matching 9 bases. After removal of 5 bases from V and 4 bases from J, the junction contained 6 bases not matched to a gene. Germline lookup yields CDR1 LNHDA and CDR2 SQIVND (reference sequence). The CDR3 loop spans 14 amino acids. CDR3 loop: CASSHGTGSYEQYF. DNA for the CDR3: TGTGCCAGTAGTCACGGGACAGGGTCGTACGAGCAGTACTTC. The variable domain in full, with the rest retrieved from reference TRBV19 and TRBJ2-7, is DGGITQSPKYLFRKEGQNVTLSCEQNLNHDAMYWYRQDPGQGLRLIYYSQIVNDFQKGDIAEGYSVSREKKESFPLTVTSAQKNPTAFYLCASSHGTGSYEQYFGPGTRLTVT.

The table lists this clone with a count of one. This sample includes further DNA sequences coding for the same CDR3. The rearrangement links TRBV5-1 to TRBJ2-5; 11 bases line up with TRBD2. This CDR3 spans 15 amino acids. J was trimmed by 2 bases and V by 2 bases; bases with no gene match: 2. Germline V gene sequence: CDR1 SGHRS, CDR2 YFSETQ. The CDR3 DNA reads TGCGCCAGCAGCTTCGGGACTAGCGGTCAAGAGACCCAGTACTTC. It codes for CASSFGTSGQETQYF.

In this sample, this clone turned up once. The V call is TRBV13, the J call TRBJ1-4, with unresolved D. CDR1 is PRHDT and CDR2 is FYEKMQ in the germline V gene (reference sequence). V shed 5 bases and J shed 0 bases, with 4 bases lying between them. This CDR3 region has 13 residues. The CDR3 here is CASSVTTNEKLFF. The CDR3 DNA reads TGTGCCAGCAGCGTTACAACTAATGAAAAACTGTTTTTT.

The chain combines TRBV9 with TRBJ1-6; the match to TRBD1 covers 9 bases. CDR3 length: 16 residues. V lost 4 bases to trimming and J lost 7 bases; unmatched junction nucleotides: 9. From germline, CDR1 is SGDLS and CDR2 YYNGEE. For the CDR3, the DNA is TGTGCCAGCAGCCCTCAAGCAGGGACAGGGAATTCACCCCTCCACTTT. It translates to CASSPQAGTGNSPLHF.

This clone was seen only once. This chain joins TRBV11-2 and TRBJ1-1; 7 nucleotides align to TRBD1. The CDR3 contains 14 residues. Germline V lookup: CDR1 SGHAT, CDR2 FQNNGV. Trimming cost V 3 bases and J 5 bases; bases outside gene matches: 6. In nucleotides, the CDR3 is TGTGCCAGCAGCTTGGCCAGGGGGAGGACTGAAGCTTTCTTT. This encodes CASSLARGRTEAFF.

The V gene is TRBV5-1, the J gene TRBJ2-5, with 13 nucleotides matching TRBD2. The CDR3 spans 16 residues. Germline V gives CDR1 SGHRS, CDR2 YFSETQ. The V gene end was trimmed by 4 bases and the J gene end by 2 bases; junction bases not matched to a gene: 5. CDR3 coding DNA: TGCGCCAGCAGCCCCTCGACTAGCGGGGGGCAAGAGACCCAGTACTTC. It codes for CASSPSTSGGQETQYF.

The chain combines TRBV7-6 with TRBJ2-1; TRBD2 aligns across 7 bases. Germline loops: CDR1 SGHVS, CDR2 FNYEAQ. The V segment lost 4 bases and the J segment 6 bases; nucleotides outside the gene matches: 12. CDR3 length equals 16 residues. CDR3 sequence: CASSSPWGGGGNEQFF. The CDR3 coding sequence is TGTGCCAGCAGCTCCCCCTGGGGCGGGGGAGGCAATGAGCAGTTCTTC.

The V gene is TRBV6-1, the J gene TRBJ2-3; the match to TRBD2 covers 14 bases. Losses at the gene ends were 4 bases for V and 2 bases for J; bases not matched to a gene: 5. This CDR3 is built from 17 residues. Germline V CDR1 and CDR2: MNHNS, SASEGT. The CDR3 coding sequence is TGTGCCAGCAGTGGGACTAGCGGGGGGCCAAACACAGATACGCAGTATTTT. Protein product: CASSGTSGGPNTDTQYF.

The genes are TRBV7-3 and TRBJ1-6; TRBD1 might be the D (5 bases). V dropped 5 bases and J dropped 9 bases, with 17 bases sitting between them. The CDR3 has 15 residues. Looked up from germline, CDR1 is SGHTA and CDR2 is FQGTGA. CDR3 in amino acids: CASSIFGGNGSPLHF. In DNA form, the CDR3 reads TGTGCCAGCAGCATATTCGGGGGGAACGGTTCACCCCTCCACTTT.

This clone was counted between two and nine times. Here the CDR3 reads CASSLEHSGNTIYF. DNA of the CDR3: TGCGCCAGCAGCCTGGAGCACTCTGGAAACACCATATATTTT. The chain has TRBV5-1 and TRBJ1-3, with no clear D. CDR1 and CDR2 from the germline V gene are SGHRS and YFSETQ. The CDR3 runs to 14 residues. V lost 4 bases and J 0 bases, leaving 8 bases between the germline ends.

The gene calls are TRBV2 and TRBJ1-2; no definite D call. The CDR3 sequence is 11 residues long. V was cut by 5 bases and J by 4 bases, with 5 bases left in between. Germline lookup yields CDR1 SNHLY and CDR2 FYNNEI. CDR3 nucleotide sequence: TGTGCCAGCAGTCTCAGCTATGGCTACACCTTC. As protein: CASSLSYGYTF.

The chain joins TRBV5-1 to TRBJ2-3; 10 bases are shared with TRBD2. The germline V gene encodes CDR1 SGHRS and CDR2 YFSETQ. CDR3 length: 16 amino acids. V trimming: 2 bases; J trimming: 6 bases; junction bases outside the gene matches: 9. Here the CDR3 DNA reads TGCGCCAGCAGCTTCTACGGTTTAGCGGGGGGTGATACGCAGTATTTT. Its protein product is CASSFYGLAGGDTQYF.